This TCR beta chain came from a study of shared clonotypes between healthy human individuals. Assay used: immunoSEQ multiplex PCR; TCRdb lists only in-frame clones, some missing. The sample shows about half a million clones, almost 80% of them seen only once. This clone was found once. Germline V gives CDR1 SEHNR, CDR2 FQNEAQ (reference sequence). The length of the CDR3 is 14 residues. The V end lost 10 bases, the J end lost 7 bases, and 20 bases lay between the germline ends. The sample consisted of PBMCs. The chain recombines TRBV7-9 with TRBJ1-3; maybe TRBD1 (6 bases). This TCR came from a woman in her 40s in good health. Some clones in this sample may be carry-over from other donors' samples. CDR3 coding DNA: TGTGCCACAGTGGGGGCAGGGGCGCGGAACACCATATATTTT. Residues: CATVGAGARNTIYF.